The next 15 T cell receptor beta chains were all read from a single sample in a study of Ad26.COV2.S vaccination and SARS-CoV-2 variants. TCRdb's copy holds only in-frame clones and misses some; the assay was immunoSEQ multiplex PCR. The sample lists a few hundred thousand clones, 70% to 90% occurring once. Regarding treatment: some 19 received Ad26.COV2.S at low or high dose, single or two shots; a few received placebo; per-sample allocation not given. On day 63 after the first injection, vaccine and placebo recipients gave samples. The specimen was peripheral blood, collected in a trial of Ad26.COV2.S vaccine versus placebo. The receptors originated from a person aged 18-60 years who received the Ad26.COV2.S COVID-19 vaccine or a placebo.

The V and J genes are TRBV6-5 and TRBJ2-5; D unresolved. V was cut by 7 bases and J by 4 bases, with 7 bases left in between. The germline V gene encodes CDR1 MNHEY and CDR2 SVGAGI. The CDR3 contains 11 residues. For the CDR3, the DNA is TGTGCCAGCACCAGAGGAGAGACCCAGTACTTC. This codes for CASTRGETQYF.

The genes are TRBV9 and TRBJ2-1, with D tentatively TRBD2 (6 bases). Germline V lookup: CDR1 SGDLS, CDR2 YYNGEE. V lost 0 bases, J lost 0 bases, and 16 bases lay in between. The length of the CDR3 is 18 residues. CDR3 amino acids: CASSVEYNRGSSYNEQFF. The CDR3 DNA is TGTGCCAGCAGCGTAGAATACAACCGGGGGTCCTCCTACAATGAGCAGTTCTTC.

The chain links TRBV5-5 to TRBJ2-3, with D maybe TRBD2 (5 bases). Germline values: CDR1 SGHKS, CDR2 YYEKEE (reference sequence). This CDR3 comprises 16 residues. Trimming shortened V by 7 bases and J by 0 bases, and 18 bases separated the two germline ends. The CDR3 bases are TGTGCCAGCTCCAGAGGGAGTACCGACAGCACAGATACGCAGTATTTT. As protein: CASSRGSTDSTDTQYF.

The V gene is TRBV4-2, the J gene TRBJ1-1, with a possible D match to TRBD1 (5 bases). The V end was cut by 0 bases, the J end by 2 bases, with 10 bases between. CDR3 length equals 15 residues. Germline V gene lookup returns CDR1 LGHNA and CDR2 YNFKEQ. CDR3 DNA sequence: TGTGCCAGCAGCCAAGAGGCCAGGGTAAACACTGAAGCTTTCTTT. Translation: CASSQEARVNTEAFF.

This clone was seen only once. The genes are TRBV13 and TRBJ2-7; 8 nucleotides line up with TRBD1. This CDR3 contains 13 residues. V was pared by 3 bases and J by 6 bases, with 4 bases of the junction left unmatched. Looked up from germline, CDR1 is PRHDT and CDR2 is FYEKMQ (reference sequence). Here the CDR3 DNA reads TGTGCCAGCAGCTTGGGACAGGCGAGCGAGCAGTACTTC. This sequence encodes CASSLGQASEQYF.

V gene TRBV30 combines with J gene TRBJ2-5, with D perhaps matching TRBD1 or TRBD2 (5 bases each). The CDR3 has 12 residues. The V end was cut by 4 bases, the J end by 7 bases, with 13 bases between. CDR1 and CDR2 from the germline V gene are GTSNPN and SVGIG (reference sequence). The CDR3 DNA reads TGTGCCTGGAAGGGACGGCTAACGACCCAGTACTTC. It encodes CAWKGRLTTQYF.

V and J are TRBV7-9 and TRBJ2-2; TRBD1 matches at 10 bases. V trimming: 5 bases; J trimming: 2 bases; junction bases outside the gene matches: 8. The CDR3 runs to 17 residues. Germline lookup yields CDR1 SEHNR and CDR2 FQNEAQ (reference sequence). As DNA, the CDR3 is TGTGCCAGCAGCCAAAGCCGGGACAGGGGCAACACCGGGGAGCTGTTTTTT. Amino acid sequence: CASSQSRDRGNTGELFF.

V usage is TRBV18 and J usage is TRBJ1-1; 11 bases align to TRBD1. The CDR3 length is 12 residues. Germline CDR1 KGHSH, CDR2 LQKENI. Unmatched junction bases numbered 3, after V lost 3 bases and J lost 12 bases. The CDR3 loop is CASSPGDRGSFF. CDR3 coding DNA: TGTGCCAGCTCACCCGGGGACAGGGGGTCTTTCTTT.

The rearrangement uses TRBV9 and TRBJ1-6, with D possibly TRBD1 on 5 matching bases. The CDR3 runs to 15 residues. V was cut by 0 bases and J by 7 bases, with 11 bases left in between. Germline CDR1 and CDR2: SGDLS and YYNGEE. The CDR3 loop is CASSVAGKNNSPLHF. The CDR3 DNA follows: TGTGCCAGCAGCGTAGCAGGGAAAAACAATTCACCCCTCCACTTT.

The chain has TRBV29-1 and TRBJ1-2, with D uncertain. The V end was cut by 0 bases, the J end by 5 bases, with 10 bases between. This CDR3 contains 13 residues. CDR1 and CDR2 from the germline V gene are SQVTM and ANQGSEA. CDR3 DNA sequence: TGCAGCGTTGAAGATTCCCAAGGTTATGGCTACACCTTC. Translated: CSVEDSQGYGYTF.

A word on this clone: Additional DNA sequences in this sample encode the identical CDR3. The chain uses TRBV27 and TRBJ1-1; D may be TRBD1 (5 bases). This CDR3 spans 13 amino acids. Trimming pared 5 bases from V and 4 bases from J, leaving 11 bases between. Germline CDR1 is MNHEY and CDR2 is SMNVEV (reference sequence). For the CDR3, the DNA is TGTGCCAGCAGTCTTCTGGGGGGCACTGAAGCTTTCTTT. It specifies CASSLLGGTEAFF.

The J gene is TRBJ2-5, the V gene TRBV6-1, with 9 positions matching TRBD2. Germline-derived CDR1 and CDR2 are MNHNS and SASEGT. V was pared by 0 bases and J by 5 bases, with 4 bases of the junction left unmatched. CDR3 size: 15 residues. The CDR3 sequence: CASSEALLAGETQYF. In nucleotides, the CDR3 is TGTGCCAGCAGTGAAGCGCTTCTAGCGGGGGAGACCCAGTACTTC.

The rearrangement links TRBV25-1 to TRBJ2-1; 7 nucleotides agree with TRBD1. The CDR3 covers 13 residues. The junction had 2 bases not matched to a gene; V was cut back by 5 bases and J by 4 bases. CDR1 MGHDK and CDR2 SYGVNS come from the germline V gene. The CDR3: CASSYRGYNEQFF. For the CDR3, the DNA is TGTGCCAGCAGTTACAGGGGTTACAATGAGCAGTTCTTC.

The J gene is TRBJ1-2, the V gene TRBV5-1; D not certain. V was pared by 0 bases and J by 2 bases, with 8 bases between. The CDR3 length is 14 residues. The germline V gene has CDR1 SGHRS and CDR2 YFSETQ. This CDR3 is CASSLDRVNYGYTF. The CDR3 DNA sequence: TGCGCCAGCAGCTTGGACAGAGTAAACTATGGCTACACCTTC.

DNA of the CDR3: TGTGCCAGCAGCTCCAGGGACAGGGACAAGGGTGAGGTGTATGAGCAGTTCTTC. Translated, it gives CASSSRDRDKGEVYEQFF. The chain carries TRBV11-3 and TRBJ2-1, with 9 bases that match TRBD1. V dropped 4 bases and J dropped 8; count of bases not matched to a gene: 18. This CDR3 comprises 18 residues. Germline V gives CDR1 SGHNT, CDR2 YENEEA.